Listed here is a single T cell receptor beta chain. This specimen comes from a study of Ad26.COV2.S vaccination and SARS-CoV-2 variants. Looked up from germline, CDR1 is SEHNR and CDR2 is FQNEAQ (reference sequence). With V trimmed by 5 bases and J by 4 bases, 8 bases remained unmatched. This CDR3 region has 16 residues. The treatment here: over 15 received Ad26.COV2.S at low or high dose, single or two shots; about 5 received placebo; per-sample allocation not given. All samples were drawn on day 63, counting from the first vaccine or placebo injection. Here immunoSEQ multiplex PCR was the method, and the copy in TCRdb shows in-frame clones only, minus some. The sample shows 380,000 or so clones, approximately 90% of them seen only once.

The receptor was derived from a person aged 18-60 years who received the Ad26.COV2.S COVID-19 vaccine or a placebo. The chain joins TRBV7-9 to TRBJ2-3; 11 bases are a match to TRBD2. This specimen was peripheral blood, taken in a trial of Ad26.COV2.S vaccine versus placebo. The CDR3 loop reads CASSKLAGGLSDTQYF. The CDR3 DNA reads as TGTGCCAGCAGCAAATTAGCGGGGGGGCTATCAGATACGCAGTATTTT.